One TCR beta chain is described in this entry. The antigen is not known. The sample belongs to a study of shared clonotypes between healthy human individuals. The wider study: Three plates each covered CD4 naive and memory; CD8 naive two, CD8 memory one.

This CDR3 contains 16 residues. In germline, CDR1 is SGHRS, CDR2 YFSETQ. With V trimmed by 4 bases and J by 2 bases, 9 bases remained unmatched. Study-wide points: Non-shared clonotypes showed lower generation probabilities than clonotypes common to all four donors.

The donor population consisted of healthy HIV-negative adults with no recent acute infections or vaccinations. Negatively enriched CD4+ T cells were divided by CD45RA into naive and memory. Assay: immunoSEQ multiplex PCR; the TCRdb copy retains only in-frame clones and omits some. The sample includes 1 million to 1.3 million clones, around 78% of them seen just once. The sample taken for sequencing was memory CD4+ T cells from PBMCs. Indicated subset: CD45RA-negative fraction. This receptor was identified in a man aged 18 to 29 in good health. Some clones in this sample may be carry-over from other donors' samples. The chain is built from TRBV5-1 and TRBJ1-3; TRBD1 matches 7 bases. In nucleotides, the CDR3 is TGCGCCAGCAGCCCAGCCGGGACAGACACTGGAAACACCATATATTTT. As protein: CASSPAGTDTGNTIYF.